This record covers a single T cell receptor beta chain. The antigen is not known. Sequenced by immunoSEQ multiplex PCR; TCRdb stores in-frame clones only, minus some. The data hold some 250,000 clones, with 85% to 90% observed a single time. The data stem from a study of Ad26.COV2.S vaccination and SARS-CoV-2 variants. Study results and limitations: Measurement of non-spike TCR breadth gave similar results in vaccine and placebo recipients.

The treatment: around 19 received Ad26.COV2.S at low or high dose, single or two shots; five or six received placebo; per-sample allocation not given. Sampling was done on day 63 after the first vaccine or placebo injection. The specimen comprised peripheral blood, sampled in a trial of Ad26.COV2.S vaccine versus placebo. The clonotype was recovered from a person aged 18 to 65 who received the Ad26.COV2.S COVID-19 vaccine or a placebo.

CDR3 sequence (DNA): TGTGCCAGTAGTCCCCCGGGTTACGAGCAGTACTTC. Translating gives CASSPPGYEQYF. The V call is TRBV19, the J call TRBJ2-7; D is unclear. Germline assignment: CDR1 LNHDA and CDR2 SQIVND (reference sequence). V was pared by 5 bases and J by 4 bases, with 9 bases between. This CDR3 region has 12 residues.